The 22 T cell receptor beta chains listed next were all sequenced from one sample in a study of blood T cells in healthy people across ages. Combining a sample-barcoded 5' primer with a J-beta primer mix, a second PCR ran for about 7 to 11 cycles. Via MiXCR, TCRdb re-called the 5' RACE reads, giving one row per CDR3 protein. The table records about 1.5 million distinct CDR3 sequences, approximately 43% of them present only once. The sequenced sample consisted of blood. Every receptor here comes from a woman in her late teens or twenties in good health.

The chain carries TRBV4-1 and TRBJ1-2, with 7 bases lining up with TRBD1. V lost 6 bases to trimming and J lost 4 bases; unmatched junction nucleotides: 8. The CDR3 sequence is 14 residues long. The germline gives CDR1 MGHRA, CDR2 YSYEKL. In nucleotides, the CDR3 is TGCGCCAGCAGATATCCCGGGACAGCCTATGGCTACACCTTC. As protein: CASRYPGTAYGYTF.

This clonotype was detected only a few times. The chain uses TRBV27 and TRBJ2-1; D may be TRBD1 (5 bases). CDR3 length: 14 amino acids. V lost 3 bases, J lost 9 bases, and 15 bases lay in between. CDR1 is MNHEY, CDR2 SMNVEV, per germline (reference sequence). Here the CDR3 DNA reads TGTGCCAGCAGTTTGGCGACCGGGCAGGGTGAGCAGTTCTTC. Protein product: CASSLATGQGEQFF.

This clonotype has just a few counts. The V and J genes are TRBV6-5 and TRBJ1-4; D is perhaps TRBD1 (5 bases). This CDR3 is built from 14 residues. V dropped 0 bases and J dropped 6 bases, with 8 bases sitting between them. Per the germline V gene, CDR1 is MNHEY and CDR2 is SVGAGI. The CDR3 is CASSYSPGDEKLFF. The CDR3 DNA follows: TGTGCCAGCAGTTACTCCCCGGGGGATGAAAAACTGTTTTTT.

This clonotype was seen ten or more times. The V gene is TRBV29-1, the J gene TRBJ2-7, with D uncertain. Germline loops: CDR1 SQVTM, CDR2 ANQGSEA. The CDR3 runs to 11 residues. The V and J ends lost 6 bases and 2 bases respectively, with 8 bases between them. CDR3 amino acids: CSVTSAYEQYF. The DNA of the CDR3 is TGCAGCGTGACCTCGGCCTACGAGCAGTACTTC.

The chain employs TRBV9 and TRBJ2-5; D remains ambiguous. With 0 bases removed from V and 11 bases from J, the gap between germline ends came to 14 bases. Germline lookup yields CDR1 SGDLS and CDR2 YYNGEE. This CDR3 region has 13 residues. This chain's CDR3 is CASSVGLLNEQYF. The CDR3 DNA is TGTGCCAGCAGCGTAGGGCTACTCAATGAGCAGTACTTC. Complete variable domain (other parts from reference TRBV9 and TRBJ2-5): DSGVTQTPKHLITATGQRVTLRCSPRSGDLSVYWYQQSLDQGLQFLIQYYNGEERAKGNILERFSAQQFPDLHSELNLSSLELGDSALYFCASSVGLLNEQYFGPGTRLLVL.

As to this clonotype: A much larger clone differs from this one at a single base, so this may be a read error. The chain recombines TRBV6-1 with TRBJ2-3; the match to TRBD2 covers 9 bases. Germline loops: CDR1 MNHNS, CDR2 SASEGT. The CDR3 has 13 residues. CDR3 bases: TGTGTCAGCAGTTCGTCGGGACTAGCAATGCAGTATTTT. As protein: CVSSSSGLAMQYF.

The rearrangement joins TRBV27 to TRBJ2-3, with 8 positions matching TRBD2. The CDR3 covers 18 residues. With 10 bases clipped from V and 5 bases from J, the junction kept 23 bases outside the gene matches. The V gene's germline CDR1 is MNHEY and CDR2 SMNVEV (reference sequence). The CDR3 nucleotides read TGTGCCATCAGGGTGGGGGGTAGCGGGGCGAGGCCCGGAGATACGCAGTATTTT. It specifies CAIRVGGSGARPGDTQYF.

The V and J genes are TRBV3-1 and TRBJ1-2, with D uncertain. V was pared by 3 bases and J by 2 bases, with 4 bases between. CDR1 and CDR2 from the germline V gene are LGHDT and YNNKEL (reference sequence). The CDR3 is 12 amino acids. The chain's CDR3 is CASSQLNYGYTF. The DNA of the CDR3 is TGTGCCAGCAGCCAGCTGAACTATGGCTACACCTTC.

V and J are TRBV6-2 or TRBV6-3 and TRBJ2-5, with 10 positions matching TRBD1. The DNA end favors TRBJ2-7, so the J call may be wrong. Germline loops: CDR1 MNHEY, CDR2 SVGEGT. The CDR3 loop spans 16 amino acids. CDR3 nucleotide sequence: TGTGCCAGCAGTGAGACAGGGACAGGGGCCTTGTACGAGCAGTACTTC. As protein: CASSETGTGALYEQYF.

This clonotype was counted only a few times. The rearrangement links TRBV13 to TRBJ2-3, with 9 positions matching TRBD1. With V trimmed by 5 bases and J by 4 bases, 10 bases remained unmatched. The CDR3 runs to 16 residues. CDR1 PRHDT and CDR2 FYEKMQ come from the germline V gene (reference sequence). The CDR3 sequence: CASSPRGTGRADTQYF. As DNA, the CDR3 is TGTGCCAGCAGCCCTCGAGGGACAGGGCGTGCAGATACGCAGTATTTT.

In its sample, this clonotype was seen many times. This chain connects TRBV6-1 to TRBJ2-5; D ambiguous. The length of the CDR3 is 14 residues. The ends were cut back, 0 bases at V and 2 bases at J, with 7 bases in the middle. Germline assignment: CDR1 MNHNS and CDR2 SASEGT. The CDR3 spells CASSEADGQETQYF. The CDR3 region has the DNA TGTGCCAGCAGTGAAGCCGACGGTCAAGAGACCCAGTACTTC.

About this clonotype: The junction differs from germline at one of its ends, possibly a read error. The chain couples TRBV4-1 to TRBJ2-7; possible D gene TRBD2, 6 bases. The CDR3 consists of 14 residues. Germline CDR1 and CDR2: MGHRA and YSYEKL. CDR3 amino acids: CTSSPAGIRNEQYF. The CDR3 nucleotides are TGCACCAGCAGCCCGGCGGGGATTCGAAACGAGCAGTACTTC.

The chain combines TRBV7-2 with TRBJ1-2; TRBD1 agrees at 7 bases. Germline V CDR1 and CDR2: SGHTA, FQGNSA. The trim removed 5 bases at V and 8 bases at J, leaving 8 bases unmatched. This CDR3 is built from 13 residues. This chain's CDR3 is CASSVVEGAGYTF. The CDR3 coding sequence is TGTGCCAGCAGCGTAGTGGAGGGGGCGGGCTACACCTTC.

This clonotype was picked up one time. The V call is TRBV20-1, the J call TRBJ1-3; D gene uncertain. Germline CDR1 and CDR2: DFQATT and SNEGSKA (reference sequence). V was shortened by 5 bases and J by 1 base, with 9 bases between the two germline ends. The CDR3 runs 13 residues. The CDR3: CSASALSGNTIYF. CDR3 in DNA: TGCAGTGCTTCCGCTCTTTCTGGAAACACCATATATTTT.

Comments on this clonotype: Its ends do not fully match the called genes, so a read error is possible. The V and J genes are TRBV5-5 and TRBJ1-4; no firm D call. The germline V gene encodes CDR1 SGHKS and CDR2 YYEKEE (reference sequence). The CDR3 has 11 amino acids. CDR3 protein: CACSPGEKLFF. CDR3 DNA sequence: TGTGCCTGCAGCCCCGGCGAAAAACTGTTTTTT.

The genes are TRBV6-6 and TRBJ2-4; D is undetermined. The germline CDR1 and CDR2 sequences are MNHNY and SVGAGI (reference sequence). The CDR3 has 15 residues. Trimming cost V 3 bases and J 1 base, with 10 bases left between them. The CDR3 spells CASSYQISAKNIQYF. The DNA of the CDR3 is TGTGCCAGCAGTTATCAGATTTCGGCCAAAAACATTCAGTACTTC.

V usage is TRBV6-5 and J usage is TRBJ2-3; 13 nucleotides agree with TRBD2. The germline CDR1 and CDR2 sequences are MNHEY and SVGAGI. This CDR3 is 16 amino acids long. J was trimmed by 5 bases and V by 2 bases; bases with no gene match: 4. The DNA of the CDR3 is TGTGCCAGCAGTTACGGGACTAGCGGGGATTTAGATACGCAGTATTTT. It yields the protein CASSYGTSGDLDTQYF.

This clonotype was observed a handful of times. The chain joins TRBV20-1 to TRBJ2-1; TRBD1 agrees at 7 bases. Germline V lookup: CDR1 DFQATT, CDR2 SNEGSKA (reference sequence). CDR3 length: 15 residues. V shed 6 bases and J 5 bases; nucleotides not matched to a gene: 13. CDR3 coding DNA: TGCAGTGCCAGAACCAGGGGGTTTTTCCACAATGAGCAGTTCTTC. Amino acids: CSARTRGFFHNEQFF.

This clonotype was observed at least ten times. CDR3 sequence (DNA): TGTGCCAGCAGTTGGGACAGGACGTATGGCTACACCTTC. Its translation is CASSWDRTYGYTF. The V and J genes are TRBV6-6 and TRBJ1-2; 8 nucleotides agree with TRBD1. The CDR3 spans 13 residues. Losses at the gene ends were 4 bases for V and 5 bases for J; bases not matched to a gene: 3. Germline V lookup: CDR1 MNHNY, CDR2 SVGAGI (reference sequence).

The J gene is TRBJ2-3, the V gene TRBV29-1, with 12 nucleotides matching TRBD2. Germline V gives CDR1 SQVTM, CDR2 ANQGSEA. Unmatched junction bases numbered 4, after V lost 5 bases and J lost 4 bases. This CDR3 contains 14 residues. The CDR3 DNA reads as TGCAGCGTTACGACTAGCGGGGGACCAGATACGCAGTATTTT. It is translated as CSVTTSGGPDTQYF.

The rearrangement joins TRBV20-1 to TRBJ1-2; no definite D call. CDR1 is DFQATT and CDR2 is SNEGSKA in the germline V gene (reference sequence). The CDR3 loop spans 13 amino acids. V gave up 6 bases and J gave up 5 bases, with 16 bases separating them. The CDR3 loop is CSADPRGEYGYTF. The DNA for the CDR3 is TGCAGTGCCGACCCCCGAGGAGAGTATGGCTACACCTTC.

This clonotype was counted a single time. The genes are TRBV29-1 and TRBJ2-7; no definite D call. The CDR3 has 13 amino acids. Trimming shortened V by 7 bases and J by 2 bases, and 15 bases separated the two germline ends. Germline assignment: CDR1 SQVTM and CDR2 ANQGSEA. This CDR3 is CSAHEGLPYEQYF. The DNA for the CDR3 is TGCAGCGCCCACGAAGGGTTACCCTACGAGCAGTACTTC.